This T cell receptor beta chain was profiled in a study of OX40 agonist ivuxolimab in advanced cancers. The CDR3 has 14 amino acids. Profiling relied on immunoSEQ multiplex PCR, and the TCRdb table lists in-frame clones only, not all of them. In the table there are about 66,000 clones, 87% of which are singletons. The TCR comes from an adult with an advanced solid tumor such as melanoma, head and neck, liver or kidney cancer. The input for sequencing was CD4+ or CD8+ T cells sorted from blood, taken in a trial of the OX40 agonist ivuxolimab. The chain is built from TRBV12-1 and TRBJ1-2. TRBV12-1 is a recognized pseudogene. The CDR3 region has the DNA TGTGCCAGCAGCCCACCGGGGGGAGCCTATGGCTACACCTTC. It specifies CASSPPGGAYGYTF.